The present TCR beta chain was sequenced within a study of vaccination effects on CD4 cells after COVID-19. Study results and limitations: Cross-reactivity toward common cold coronaviruses was confined to only 1 of 255 vaccine-induced clones in healthy vaccinees.

This clone was counted a single time. Its antigen is not known. After less than 11 days in culture, the CD4+ T cells were isolated. Participants were given two doses of BNT162b2 or mRNA-1273 vaccine. TCRdb's copy holds only in-frame clones and misses some; the assay was immunoSEQ multiplex PCR. The table lists around 66,000 clones, about 67% of them singletons. The CDR3 is made up of 14 amino acids. J gave up 7 bases and V 0 bases, and 3 bases lay outside the gene matches. CDR1 is ENHRY, CDR2 SYGVKD, per germline. The genes are TRBV10-3 and TRBJ2-5; the match to TRBD1 covers 9 bases. The receptor was derived from a human donor who received a COVID-19 vaccine. This specimen consisted of CD4+ T cells from PBMCs cultured without peptide, obtained after COVID-19 vaccination. The CDR3 protein is CAISESVTGGTQYF. As DNA, the CDR3 is TGTGCCATCAGTGAGTCAGTGACAGGGGGGACCCAGTACTTC.